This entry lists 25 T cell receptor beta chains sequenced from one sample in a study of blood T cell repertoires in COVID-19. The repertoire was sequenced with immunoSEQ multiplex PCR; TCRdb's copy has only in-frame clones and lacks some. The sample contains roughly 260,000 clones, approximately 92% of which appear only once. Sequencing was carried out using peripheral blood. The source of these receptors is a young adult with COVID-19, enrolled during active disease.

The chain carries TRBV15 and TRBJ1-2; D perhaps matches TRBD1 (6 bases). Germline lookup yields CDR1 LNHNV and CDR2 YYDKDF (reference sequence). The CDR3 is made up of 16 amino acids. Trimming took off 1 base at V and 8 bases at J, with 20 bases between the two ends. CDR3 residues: CATSRGGGGRLGGYTF. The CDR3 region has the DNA TGTGCCACCAGCAGAGGCGGGGGGGGGCGACTTGGAGGCTACACCTTC.

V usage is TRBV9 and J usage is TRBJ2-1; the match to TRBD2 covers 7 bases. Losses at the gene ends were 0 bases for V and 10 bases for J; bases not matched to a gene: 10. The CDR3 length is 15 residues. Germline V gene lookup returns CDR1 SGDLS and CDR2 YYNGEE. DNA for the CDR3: TGTGCCAGCAGCGTAGAGGCGGGAGTAGCCGGCGAGCAGTTCTTC. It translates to CASSVEAGVAGEQFF.

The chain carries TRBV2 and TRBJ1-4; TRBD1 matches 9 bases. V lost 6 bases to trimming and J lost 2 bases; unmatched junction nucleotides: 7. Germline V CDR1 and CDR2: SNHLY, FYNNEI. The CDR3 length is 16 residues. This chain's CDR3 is CASSRDRVGTNEKLFF. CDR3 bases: TGTGCCAGCAGCCGGGACAGGGTTGGGACTAATGAAAAACTGTTTTTT.

CDR3 in amino acids: CASRGRGSYGYTF. The CDR3 region has the DNA TGTGCCAGCAGAGGCAGGGGGAGCTATGGCTACACCTTC. This chain joins TRBV2 and TRBJ1-2, with 7 bases lining up with TRBD1. V dropped 6 bases and J dropped 4; count of bases not matched to a gene: 5. There are 13 residues in the CDR3. Per the germline V gene, CDR1 is SNHLY and CDR2 is FYNNEI. Supplemented by reference TRBV2 and TRBJ1-2, the full variable domain reads EPEVTQTPSHQVTQMGQEVILRCVPISNHLYFYWYRQILGQKVEFLVSFYNNEISEKSEIFDDQFSVERPDGSNFTLKIRSTKLEDSAMYFCASRGRGSYGYTFGSGTRLTVV.

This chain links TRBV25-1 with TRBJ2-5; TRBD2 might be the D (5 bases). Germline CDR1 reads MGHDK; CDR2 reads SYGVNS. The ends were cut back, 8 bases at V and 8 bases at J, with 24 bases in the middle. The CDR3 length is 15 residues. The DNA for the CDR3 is TGTGCCAGCCGGAGCCCCCAGACTACCAAGAGCACCCAGTACTTC. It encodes CASRSPQTTKSTQYF.

The CDR3 coding sequence is TGTGCCAGCAGCTTAGCGGGGGGGCTTAGCTCCTACGAGCAGTACTTC. Translating it yields CASSLAGGLSSYEQYF. The V gene is TRBV7-2, the J gene TRBJ2-7; a possible D gene is TRBD2 (7 bases). Trimming took 0 bases from V and 0 from J, leaving 12 bases between them. This CDR3 is built from 16 residues. Germline V lookup: CDR1 SGHTA, CDR2 FQGNSA. Combining the CDR3 with reference TRBV7-2 and TRBJ2-7 gives the whole variable domain GAGVSQSPSNKVTEKGKDVELRCDPISGHTALYWYRQSLGQGLEFLIYFQGNSAPDKSGLPSDRFSAERTGGSVSTLTIQRTQQEDSAVYLCASSLAGGLSSYEQYFGPGTRLTVT.

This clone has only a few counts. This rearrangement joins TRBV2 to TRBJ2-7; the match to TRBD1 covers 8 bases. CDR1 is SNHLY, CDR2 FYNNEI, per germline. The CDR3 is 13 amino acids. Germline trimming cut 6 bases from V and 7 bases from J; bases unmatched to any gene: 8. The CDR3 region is CASRDRVVGEQYF. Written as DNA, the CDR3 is TGTGCCAGCAGGGACAGGGTCGTGGGGGAGCAGTACTTC.

The CDR3 region has the DNA TGTGCCAGCAGCTTATACCCCTGGAGCGGGAGCTTATACAATGAGCAGTTCTTC. This gives the protein CASSLYPWSGSLYNEQFF. This sequence joins TRBV7-9 and TRBJ2-1; 8 bases are a match to TRBD2. V lost 2 bases to trimming and J lost 4 bases; unmatched junction nucleotides: 13. The CDR3 runs 18 residues. CDR1 is SEHNR and CDR2 is FQNEAQ in the germline V gene (reference sequence).

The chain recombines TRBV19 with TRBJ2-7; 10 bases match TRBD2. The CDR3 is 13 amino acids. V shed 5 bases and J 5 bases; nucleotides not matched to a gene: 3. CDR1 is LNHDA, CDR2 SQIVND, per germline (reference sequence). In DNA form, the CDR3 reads TGTGCCAGTAGTCCAGGGACTAGCGACGAGCAGTACTTC. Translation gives CASSPGTSDEQYF. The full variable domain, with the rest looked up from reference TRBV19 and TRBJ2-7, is DGGITQSPKYLFRKEGQNVTLSCEQNLNHDAMYWYRQDPGQGLRLIYYSQIVNDFQKGDIAEGYSVSREKKESFPLTVTSAQKNPTAFYLCASSPGTSDEQYFGPGTRLTVT.

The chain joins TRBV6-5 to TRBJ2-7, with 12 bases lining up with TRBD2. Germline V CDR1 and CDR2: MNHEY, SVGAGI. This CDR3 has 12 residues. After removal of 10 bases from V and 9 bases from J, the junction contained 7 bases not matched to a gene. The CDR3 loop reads CATRLAGVLQYF. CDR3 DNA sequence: TGTGCCACCCGACTAGCGGGAGTTCTGCAGTACTTC.

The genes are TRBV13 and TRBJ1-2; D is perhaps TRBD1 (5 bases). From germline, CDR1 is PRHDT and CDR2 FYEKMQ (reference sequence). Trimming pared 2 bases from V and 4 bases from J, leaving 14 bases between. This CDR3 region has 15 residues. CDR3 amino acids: CASSLMTEPFYGYTF. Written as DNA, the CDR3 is TGTGCCAGCAGCTTAATGACAGAACCTTTCTATGGCTACACCTTC.

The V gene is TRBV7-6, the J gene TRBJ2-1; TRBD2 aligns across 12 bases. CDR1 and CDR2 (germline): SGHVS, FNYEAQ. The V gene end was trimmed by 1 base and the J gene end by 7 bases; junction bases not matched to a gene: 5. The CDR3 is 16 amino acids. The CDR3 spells CASSLGASGRGNEQFF. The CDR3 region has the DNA TGTGCCAGCAGCTTAGGCGCTAGCGGGAGGGGGAATGAGCAGTTCTTC.

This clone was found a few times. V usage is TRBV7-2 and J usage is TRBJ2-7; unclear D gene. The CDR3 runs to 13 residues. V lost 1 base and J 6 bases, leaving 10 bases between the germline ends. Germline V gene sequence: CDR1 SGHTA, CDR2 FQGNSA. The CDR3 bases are TGTGCCAGCAGCTTAGACCCTACGGGCGAGCAGTACTTC. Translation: CASSLDPTGEQYF.

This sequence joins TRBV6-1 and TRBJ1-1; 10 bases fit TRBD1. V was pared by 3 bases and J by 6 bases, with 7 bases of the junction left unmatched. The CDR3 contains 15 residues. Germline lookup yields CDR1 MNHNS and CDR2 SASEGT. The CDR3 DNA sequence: TGTGCCAGCAGTGATGCGACAGGGGGCTTACCTGAAGCTTTCTTT. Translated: CASSDATGGLPEAFF.

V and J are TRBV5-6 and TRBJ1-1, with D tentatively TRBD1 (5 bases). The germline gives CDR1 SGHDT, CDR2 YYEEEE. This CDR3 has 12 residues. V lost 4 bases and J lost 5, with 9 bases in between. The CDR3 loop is CASSGGDTEAFF. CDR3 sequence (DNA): TGTGCCAGCAGCGGAGGGGATACTGAAGCTTTCTTT.

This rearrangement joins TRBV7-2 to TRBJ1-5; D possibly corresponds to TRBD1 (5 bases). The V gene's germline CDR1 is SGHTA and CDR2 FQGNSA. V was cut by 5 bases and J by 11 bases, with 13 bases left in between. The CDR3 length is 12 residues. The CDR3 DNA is TGTGCCAGCAGCCCTCCCGGGGGGGCCCAGCATTTT. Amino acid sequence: CASSPPGGAQHF.

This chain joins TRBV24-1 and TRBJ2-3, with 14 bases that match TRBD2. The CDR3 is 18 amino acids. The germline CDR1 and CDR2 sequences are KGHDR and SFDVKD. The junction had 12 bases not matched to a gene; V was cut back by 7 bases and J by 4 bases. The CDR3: CATSNRLAGGGQADTQYF. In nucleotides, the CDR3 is TGTGCCACCAGCAATCGACTAGCGGGAGGGGGTCAGGCAGATACGCAGTATTTT.

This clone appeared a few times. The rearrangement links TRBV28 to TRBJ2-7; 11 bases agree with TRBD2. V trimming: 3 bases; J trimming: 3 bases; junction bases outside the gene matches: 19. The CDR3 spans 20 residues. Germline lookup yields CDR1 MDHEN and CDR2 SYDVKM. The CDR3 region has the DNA TGTGCCAGCAGTTTTACGGGTCCCTCACCGACTAGCGGGGTGAACTACGAGCAGTACTTC. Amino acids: CASSFTGPSPTSGVNYEQYF.

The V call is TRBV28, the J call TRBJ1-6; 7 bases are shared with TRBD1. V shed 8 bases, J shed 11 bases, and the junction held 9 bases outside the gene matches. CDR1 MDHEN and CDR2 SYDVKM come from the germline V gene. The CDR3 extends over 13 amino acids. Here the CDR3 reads CASGQAAIAPLHF. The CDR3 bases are TGTGCCAGCGGACAGGCTGCAATAGCACCCCTCCACTTT.

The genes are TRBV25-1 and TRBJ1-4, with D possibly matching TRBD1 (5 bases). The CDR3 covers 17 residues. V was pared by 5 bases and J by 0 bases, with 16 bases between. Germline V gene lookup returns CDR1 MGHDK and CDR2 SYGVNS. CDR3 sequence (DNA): TGTGCCAGCAGTTCTGGGGGGGTATCAGCAACTAATGAAAAACTGTTTTTT. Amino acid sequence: CASSSGGVSATNEKLFF.

The CDR3 loop is CASSQGRLNEQFF. DNA of the CDR3: TGTGCCAGCAGCCAAGGCAGGCTGAATGAGCAGTTCTTC. V is TRBV3-1 (or the pseudogene TRBV3-2) and J is TRBJ2-1, with D unclear. The CDR3 is 13 amino acids. Per germline, CDR1 LGHDT and CDR2 YNNKEL (reference sequence). Trimming removed 1 base from V and 7 bases from J, with 8 bases in between.

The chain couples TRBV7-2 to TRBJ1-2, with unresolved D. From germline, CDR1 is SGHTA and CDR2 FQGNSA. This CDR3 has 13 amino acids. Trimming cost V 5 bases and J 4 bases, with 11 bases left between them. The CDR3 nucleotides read TGTGCCAGCAGCCGCGAGCCAGGCTATGGCTACACCTTC. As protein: CASSREPGYGYTF. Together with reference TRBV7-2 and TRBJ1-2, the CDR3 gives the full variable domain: GAGVSQSPSNKVTEKGKDVELRCDPISGHTALYWYRQSLGQGLEFLIYFQGNSAPDKSGLPSDRFSAERTGGSVSTLTIQRTQQEDSAVYLCASSREPGYGYTFGSGTRLTVV.

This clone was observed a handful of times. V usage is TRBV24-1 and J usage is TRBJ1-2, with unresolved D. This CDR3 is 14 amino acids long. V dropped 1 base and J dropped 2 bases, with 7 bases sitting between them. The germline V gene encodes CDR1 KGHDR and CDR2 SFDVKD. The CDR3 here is CATSDFDKNYGYTF. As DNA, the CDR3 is TGTGCCACCAGTGATTTTGACAAAAACTATGGCTACACCTTC.

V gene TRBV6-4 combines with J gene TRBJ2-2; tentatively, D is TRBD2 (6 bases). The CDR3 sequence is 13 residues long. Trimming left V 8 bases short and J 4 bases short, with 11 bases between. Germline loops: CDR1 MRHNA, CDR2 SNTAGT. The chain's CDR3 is CASGRSGTGELFF. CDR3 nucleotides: TGTGCCAGCGGGAGGAGCGGCACCGGGGAGCTGTTTTTT.

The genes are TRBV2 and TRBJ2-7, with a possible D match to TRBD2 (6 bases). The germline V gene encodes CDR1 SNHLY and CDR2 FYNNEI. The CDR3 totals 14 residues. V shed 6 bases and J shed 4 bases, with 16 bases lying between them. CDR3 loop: CASRETGSGYEQYF. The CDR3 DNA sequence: TGTGCCAGCAGAGAAACCGGGAGCGGATACGAGCAGTACTTC. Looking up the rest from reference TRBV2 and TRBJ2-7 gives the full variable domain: EPEVTQTPSHQVTQMGQEVILRCVPISNHLYFYWYRQILGQKVEFLVSFYNNEISEKSEIFDDQFSVERPDGSNFTLKIRSTKLEDSAMYFCASRETGSGYEQYFGPGTRLTVT.